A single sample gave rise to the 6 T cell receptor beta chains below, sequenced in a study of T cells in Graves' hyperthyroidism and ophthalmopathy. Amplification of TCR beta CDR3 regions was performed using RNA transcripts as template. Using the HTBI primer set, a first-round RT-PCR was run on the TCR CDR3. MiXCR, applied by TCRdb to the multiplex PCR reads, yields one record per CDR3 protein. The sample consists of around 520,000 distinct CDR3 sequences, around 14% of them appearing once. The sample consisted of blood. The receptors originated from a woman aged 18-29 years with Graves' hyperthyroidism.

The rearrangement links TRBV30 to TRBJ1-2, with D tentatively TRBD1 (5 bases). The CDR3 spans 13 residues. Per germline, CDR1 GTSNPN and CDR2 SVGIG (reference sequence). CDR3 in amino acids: CASGALANYGYTF. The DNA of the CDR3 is TGTGCATCCGGGGCCCTCGCCAACTATGGCTACACCTTC. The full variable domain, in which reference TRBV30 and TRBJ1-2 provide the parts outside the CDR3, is SQTIHQWPATLVQPVGSPLSLECTVEGTSNPNLYWYRQAAGRGLQLLFYSVGIGQISSEVPQNLSASRPQDRQFILSSKKLLLSDSGFYLCASGALANYGYTFGSGTRLTVV.

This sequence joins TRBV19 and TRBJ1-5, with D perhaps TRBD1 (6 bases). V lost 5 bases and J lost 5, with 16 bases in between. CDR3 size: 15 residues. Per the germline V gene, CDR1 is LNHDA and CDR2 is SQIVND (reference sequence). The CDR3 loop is CASSRGGADDQPQHF. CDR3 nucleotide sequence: TGTGCCAGTAGTCGGGGGGGCGCGGATGATCAGCCCCAGCATTTT.

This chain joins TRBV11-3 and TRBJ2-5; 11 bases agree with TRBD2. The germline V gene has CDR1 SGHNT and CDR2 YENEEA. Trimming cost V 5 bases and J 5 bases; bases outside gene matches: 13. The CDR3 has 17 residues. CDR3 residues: CASSPGTSGPLGETQYF. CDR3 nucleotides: TGTGCCAGCAGCCCCGGGACTAGCGGACCCTTGGGGGAGACCCAGTACTTC.

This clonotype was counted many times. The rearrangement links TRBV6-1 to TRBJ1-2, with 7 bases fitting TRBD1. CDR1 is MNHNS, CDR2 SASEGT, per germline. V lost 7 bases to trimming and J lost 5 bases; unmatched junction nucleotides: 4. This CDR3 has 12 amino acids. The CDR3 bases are TGTGCCAGCATGGGGGACAGATATGGCTACACCTTC. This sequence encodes CASMGDRYGYTF.

For the CDR3, the DNA is TGTGCCAGTAGTAAGGGGACAGGGGAAGAGACCCAGTACTTC. This gives the protein CASSKGTGEETQYF. This sequence joins TRBV19 and TRBJ2-5, with TRBD1 matching over 10 bases. The ends lost 4 bases at V and 3 bases at J; junction bases unmatched: 2. Germline V gene data show CDR1 as LNHDA and CDR2 as SQIVND (reference sequence). CDR3 length: 14 residues.

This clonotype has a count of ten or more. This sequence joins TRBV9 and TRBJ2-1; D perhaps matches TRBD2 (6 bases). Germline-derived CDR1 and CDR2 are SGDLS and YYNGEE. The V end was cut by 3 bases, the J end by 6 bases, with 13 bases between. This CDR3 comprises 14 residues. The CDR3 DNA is TGTGCCAGCAGCGCGAGGGACTTGTCCAATGAGCAGTTCTTC. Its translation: CASSARDLSNEQFF.